The rows below give T cell receptor beta chains drawn from one sample of a study of regulatory T cells in long-lasting Graves disease. TCRdb processed the multiplex PCR reads anew with MiXCR; each CDR3 protein has one entry. Of roughly 300,000 distinct CDR3 sequences listed, 20% to 25% are singletons. This specimen consisted of peripheral blood mononuclear cells (PBMCs), obtained when the disease was refractory, from a patient treated with antithyroid drugs. The receptors were sampled from a female donor with Graves disease. Both conserved end residues are part of each CDR3. D genes are given only for firm matches. Size is stated for part of the rows, as once, few or many counts, or as a class when the clone is expanded.

D gene: TRBD1; clone size: .; J gene: TRBJ2-5; V gene: TRBV4-1; CDR3 DNA: TGCGCCAGCAGCCCGGGTCCCAGACAGGGGTCGAGTGAGACCCAGTACTTC; CDR3 protein: CASSPGPRQGSSETQYF
D gene: TRBD2; clone size: .; J gene: TRBJ2-2; V gene: TRBV24-1; CDR3 DNA: TGTGCCACCAGTGAAAACCCCGGGACTAGCGGGAGAGGGGAGCTGTTTTTT; CDR3 protein: CATSENPGTSGRGELFF
D gene: TRBD2; clone size: many; J gene: TRBJ2-7; V gene: TRBV28; CDR3 DNA: TGTGCCAGCACGACTAGCGGGAGGGGTAACTCCTACGAGCAGTACTTC; CDR3 protein: CASTTSGRGNSYEQYF
D gene: .; clone size: .; J gene: TRBJ2-3; V gene: TRBV28; CDR3 DNA: TGTGCCAGCAGTTTTGGGCGGGGCGGTATAAATACGCAGTATTTT; CDR3 protein: CASSFGRGGINTQYF
D gene: .; clone size: .; J gene: TRBJ1-1; V gene: TRBV5-1; CDR3 DNA: TGCGCCAGCAGCATCCAGGAGGACATCGGATTTTGTGAAGCTTTCTTT; CDR3 protein: CASSIQEDIGFCEAFF
D gene: .; clone size: .; J gene: TRBJ2-4; V gene: TRBV10-3; CDR3 DNA: TGTGCCATCAGTGAGTGGTCCACAGCTCCCCAAGGAGCCAAAAACATTCAGTACTTC; CDR3 protein: CAISEWSTAPQGAKNIQYF
D gene: TRBD2; clone size: many; J gene: TRBJ2-5; V gene: TRBV12-3/TRBV12-4; CDR3 DNA: TGTGCCAGCAGGGGGGGGACGGAAGAGACCCAGTACTTC; CDR3 protein: CASRGGTEETQYF
D gene: .; clone size: few; J gene: TRBJ1-2; V gene: TRBV19; CDR3 DNA: TGTGCCAGTAGTATGGGAAGGAACTATGGCTACACCTTC; CDR3 protein: CASSMGRNYGYTF
D gene: .; clone size: many; J gene: TRBJ2-7; V gene: TRBV11-1; CDR3 DNA: TGTGCCAGCAGCTCGCGGTCTGCTCGTACCTACGAGCAGTACTTC; CDR3 protein: CASSSRSARTYEQYF
D gene: .; clone size: many; J gene: TRBJ2-7; V gene: TRBV28; CDR3 DNA: TGTGCCAGCAGTTTTTCGAATCAGGGCTTCACCTACGAGCAGTACTTC; CDR3 protein: CASSFSNQGFTYEQYF
D gene: .; clone size: many; J gene: TRBJ1-5; V gene: TRBV11-2; CDR3 DNA: TGTGCCAGCAGCCCGGGGGGGGGGCTCGGCAATCAGCCCCAGCATTTT; CDR3 protein: CASSPGGGLGNQPQHF
D gene: .; clone size: .; J gene: TRBJ2-5; V gene: TRBV7-9; CDR3 DNA: TGTGCCAGCAGCTTAGACAGGGGAGGGACCCAGTACTTC; CDR3 protein: CASSLDRGGTQYF
D gene: .; clone size: few; J gene: TRBJ2-7; V gene: TRBV4-3; CDR3 DNA: TGCGCCAGCAGCCGGAGACAGCAAGACTCCTACGAGCAGTACTTC; CDR3 protein: CASSRRQQDSYEQYF
D gene: .; clone size: few; J gene: TRBJ2-7; V gene: TRBV7-3; CDR3 DNA: TGTGCCAGCAGCCCAAGCGGTGTGGACCCGATCTACGAGCAGTACTTC; CDR3 protein: CASSPSGVDPIYEQYF
D gene: .; clone size: many; J gene: TRBJ2-5; V gene: TRBV20-1; CDR3 DNA: TGCAGTGCTAGAGAGGCGTCCCTTCAAGAGACCCAGTACTTC; CDR3 protein: CSAREASLQETQYF
D gene: .; clone size: few; J gene: TRBJ2-5; V gene: TRBV20-1; CDR3 DNA: TGCAGTGCCCGACGCGGTGGAGAGACCCAGTACTTC; CDR3 protein: CSARRGGETQYF
D gene: .; clone size: many; J gene: TRBJ1-5; V gene: TRBV6-5; CDR3 DNA: TGTGCCAGCAGTTACTCCGGAGGGGGAGGAGGCAATCAGCCCCAGCATTTT; CDR3 protein: CASSYSGGGGGNQPQHF
D gene: .; clone size: few; J gene: TRBJ2-7; V gene: TRBV15; CDR3 DNA: TGTGCCACCAGCAGATATACCTCCTACGAGCAGTACTTC; CDR3 protein: CATSRYTSYEQYF
D gene: .; clone size: .; J gene: TRBJ1-3; V gene: TRBV3-1; CDR3 DNA: TGTGCCAGCAGCCAAGTTGGGTACTCTTTTTCCTCTGGAAACACCATATATTTT; CDR3 protein: CASSQVGYSFSSGNTIYF
D gene: .; clone size: many; J gene: TRBJ2-2; V gene: TRBV28; CDR3 DNA: TGTGCCAGCACCCCGGCGGGTCAGGGCACCGGGGAGCTGTTTTTT; CDR3 protein: CASTPAGQGTGELFF
D gene: TRBD1; clone size: many; J gene: TRBJ2-7; V gene: TRBV20-1; CDR3 DNA: TGCAGTGCTAACAGGGGGACCTACGAGCAGTACTTC; CDR3 protein: CSANRGTYEQYF
D gene: TRBD2; clone size: few; J gene: TRBJ2-7; V gene: TRBV30; CDR3 DNA: TGTGCCTGGAGTCATCAAGCGGGGGGGGGCTACGAGCAGTACTTC; CDR3 protein: CAWSHQAGGGYEQYF
D gene: TRBD1; clone size: many; J gene: TRBJ1-5; V gene: TRBV28; CDR3 DNA: TGTGCCAGCAGTTTACAAGGGGACAGGAGAACCCAGCCCCAGCATTTT; CDR3 protein: CASSLQGDRRTQPQHF
D gene: TRBD2; clone size: many; J gene: TRBJ2-1; V gene: TRBV27; CDR3 DNA: TGTGCCAGCAGTCCCCGACTAGCGGGAGGCCCATACAATGAGCAGTTCTTC; CDR3 protein: CASSPRLAGGPYNEQFF
D gene: .; clone size: .; J gene: TRBJ2-3; V gene: TRBV30; CDR3 DNA: TGTGCCTGGGACTCGTCAGGCTCAGATACGCAGTATTTT; CDR3 protein: CAWDSSGSDTQYF
D gene: TRBD1; clone size: .; J gene: TRBJ2-5; V gene: TRBV5-1; CDR3 DNA: TGCGCCAGCAGCTCTCTACAGGGGAAGGAGACCCAGTACTTC; CDR3 protein: CASSSLQGKETQYF
D gene: .; clone size: few; J gene: TRBJ2-7; V gene: TRBV5-1; CDR3 DNA: TGCGCCAGCAGCTTGAAAGGGCCCGAGCAGTACTTC; CDR3 protein: CASSLKGPEQYF
D gene: .; clone size: .; J gene: TRBJ1-1; V gene: TRBV30; CDR3 DNA: TGTGCCTGGAGGGGGGCTAGGGGGGGGTTAACTGAAGCTTTCTTT; CDR3 protein: CAWRGARGGLTEAFF
D gene: .; clone size: few; J gene: TRBJ1-2; V gene: TRBV9; CDR3 DNA: TGTGCCAGCAGCACCCCCAGGGAGGGCTACACCTTC; CDR3 protein: CASSTPREGYTF
D gene: .; clone size: few; J gene: TRBJ2-7; V gene: TRBV4-1; CDR3 DNA: TGCGCCAGCAGCCAAGATGGAAGCAGATACTACGAGCAGTACTTC; CDR3 protein: CASSQDGSRYYEQYF
D gene: .; clone size: .; J gene: TRBJ1-6; V gene: TRBV6-1; CDR3 DNA: TGTGCCAGCAGTATGGGAGACACCGACGAGTCCCTCCACTTT; CDR3 protein: CASSMGDTDESLHF
D gene: .; clone size: .; J gene: TRBJ2-7; V gene: TRBV20-1; CDR3 DNA: TGCAGTGCTAGTCTGGGGGGCCACGAGCAGTACTTC; CDR3 protein: CSASLGGHEQYF
D gene: TRBD1; clone size: many; J gene: TRBJ2-2; V gene: TRBV11-2; CDR3 DNA: TGTGCCAGCAGCTCACTGACAGGGAGAACCGGGGAGCTGTTTTTT; CDR3 protein: CASSSLTGRTGELFF
D gene: TRBD1; clone size: few; J gene: TRBJ2-3; V gene: TRBV5-6; CDR3 DNA: TGTGCCAGCAGCTTGGGGGGACAGGGGGCTTTCACAGATACGCAGTATTTT; CDR3 protein: CASSLGGQGAFTDTQYF
D gene: .; clone size: few; J gene: TRBJ1-1; V gene: TRBV30; CDR3 DNA: TGTGCCTGGAGTGTTGGGCCAAACCCGAACACTGAAGCTTTCTTT; CDR3 protein: CAWSVGPNPNTEAFF
D gene: .; clone size: few; J gene: TRBJ1-2; V gene: TRBV7-9; CDR3 DNA: TGTGCCAGCAGCTTGGACCGACCCTACCTTAACTATGGCTACACCTTC; CDR3 protein: CASSLDRPYLNYGYTF
D gene: .; clone size: few; J gene: TRBJ1-5; V gene: TRBV6-5; CDR3 DNA: TGTGCCAGCAGTTACTCGGGGAAGCCCCAGCATTTT; CDR3 protein: CASSYSGKPQHF
D gene: .; clone size: many; J gene: TRBJ1-4; V gene: TRBV28; CDR3 DNA: TGTGCCAGCAGTGGGTTTGGGGGGGATGATGAAAAACTGTTTTTT; CDR3 protein: CASSGFGGDDEKLFF
D gene: .; clone size: few; J gene: TRBJ1-1; V gene: TRBV7-9; CDR3 DNA: TGTGCCAGCATAACAGTGAACACTGAAGCTTTCTTT; CDR3 protein: CASITVNTEAFF
D gene: .; clone size: .; J gene: TRBJ2-3; V gene: TRBV11-2; CDR3 DNA: TGTGCCAGCAGCTTTTATGGAGTTACGCAGTATTTT; CDR3 protein: CASSFYGVTQYF
D gene: .; clone size: .; J gene: TRBJ1-5; V gene: TRBV27; CDR3 DNA: TGTGCCAGCAGTCCGAACACACCTCGCAATCAGCCCCAGCATTTT; CDR3 protein: CASSPNTPRNQPQHF
D gene: TRBD2; clone size: .; J gene: TRBJ2-7; V gene: TRBV3-1; CDR3 DNA: TGTGCCAGCAGCCAAGTGAGCGGGAGTGGCTACGAGCAGTACTTC; CDR3 protein: CASSQVSGSGYEQYF
D gene: .; clone size: .; J gene: TRBJ2-1; V gene: TRBV4-1; CDR3 DNA: TGCGCCAGCAGCTCACATCGGGCTGAGTGGGGGAATGAGCAGTTCTTC; CDR3 protein: CASSSHRAEWGNEQFF
D gene: .; clone size: .; J gene: TRBJ1-5; V gene: TRBV6-1; CDR3 DNA: TGTGCCAGCAGTGAAGGGGGGGAGGGGGGCTGGCAGCCCCAGCATTTT; CDR3 protein: CASSEGGEGGWQPQHF
D gene: .; clone size: few; J gene: TRBJ2-5; V gene: TRBV29-1; CDR3 DNA: TGCAGCCTCAGTTCGTCGACAACCCAAGAGACCCAGTACTTC; CDR3 protein: CSLSSSTTQETQYF
D gene: .; clone size: .; J gene: TRBJ2-1; V gene: TRBV7-2; CDR3 DNA: TGTGCCAGCAGCTCACGAAGCGGTGGCTCCTACAATGAGCAGTTCTTC; CDR3 protein: CASSSRSGGSYNEQFF
D gene: .; clone size: .; J gene: TRBJ1-2; V gene: TRBV29-1; CDR3 DNA: TGCAGCGTTGGGGGGGGCTACACCTTC; CDR3 protein: CSVGGGYTF
D gene: .; clone size: once; J gene: TRBJ1-1; V gene: TRBV30; CDR3 DNA: TGTGCCTGCTCAAGGTCGAACGTCTACACTGAAGCTTTCTTT; CDR3 protein: CACSRSNVYTEAFF
D gene: TRBD2; clone size: .; J gene: TRBJ2-5; V gene: TRBV4-1; CDR3 DNA: TGCGCCAGCAGCCAAGAAAGAGGCAGCGGGAGGGCCCAAGAGACCCAGTACTTC; CDR3 protein: CASSQERGSGRAQETQYF
D gene: TRBD2; clone size: many; J gene: TRBJ2-5; V gene: TRBV7-9; CDR3 DNA: TGTGCCAGCAGCTTATTGGCTAGCGGCCCACAAGAGACCCAGTACTTC; CDR3 protein: CASSLLASGPQETQYF
D gene: TRBD2; clone size: many; J gene: TRBJ2-7; V gene: TRBV20-1; CDR3 DNA: TGCAGTGCTAGAGGGACTAGCGGGAGGGGCGGTTACGAGCAGTACTTC; CDR3 protein: CSARGTSGRGGYEQYF